The rows below give T cell receptor beta chains drawn from one sample of a study of PD-1 blockade in classical Hodgkin lymphoma. Data came from immunoSEQ multiplex PCR; TCRdb stores just in-frame clones and leaves some out. The table shows over 85,000 clones, with just over 90% occurring only once. Sequencing was performed on peripheral blood mononuclear cells (PBMCs), taken before the fourth cycle of nivolumab. Source of these receptors: a human donor with classical Hodgkin lymphoma. CDR3s include the opening cysteine and the closing phenylalanine or tryptophan. The order of the fields is CDR3 protein, CDR3 DNA, D gene, V gene, J gene. A D gene is named only where the DNA matches it firmly.

cdr3_aa: CASSLGGPYNEQFF
cdr3_nt: TGTGCCAGCAGTCTGGGGGGACCCTACAATGAGCAGTTCTTC
d_call: .
v_call: TRBV6-4
j_call: TRBJ2-1

cdr3_aa: CASRTTARRNTIYF
cdr3_nt: TGTGCCAGCAGAACGACAGCCAGGAGAAACACCATATATTTT
d_call: .
v_call: TRBV6-5
j_call: TRBJ1-3

cdr3_aa: CASSERLVREQYF
cdr3_nt: TGTGCCAGCAGTGAGCGACTAGTGCGCGAGCAGTACTTC
d_call: .
v_call: TRBV6-1
j_call: TRBJ2-7

cdr3_aa: CAISEELEGETQYF
cdr3_nt: TGTGCCATCAGTGAGGAGCTGGAGGGCGAGACCCAGTACTTC
d_call: .
v_call: TRBV10-3
j_call: TRBJ2-5

cdr3_aa: CASSLGGKLKYEQYF
cdr3_nt: TGCGCCAGCAGCTTGGGAGGGAAGCTAAAGTACGAGCAGTACTTC
d_call: .
v_call: TRBV5-1
j_call: TRBJ2-7

cdr3_aa: CASSIGALNTEAFF
cdr3_nt: TGTGCCAGTAGTATCGGGGCCCTGAACACTGAAGCTTTCTTT
d_call: .
v_call: TRBV19
j_call: TRBJ1-1

cdr3_aa: CASSQPGAIYYNEQFF
cdr3_nt: TGTGCCAGCAGCCAACCAGGGGCCATCTACTACAATGAGCAGTTCTTC
d_call: .
v_call: TRBV14
j_call: TRBJ2-1

cdr3_aa: CASSLAGANVLTF
cdr3_nt: TGTGCCAGCAGTTTGGCTGGGGCCAACGTCCTGACTTTC
d_call: .
v_call: TRBV27
j_call: TRBJ2-6

cdr3_aa: CASSRGQGVGQPQHF
cdr3_nt: TGTGCCAGCAGCCGCGGACAGGGGGTTGGTCAGCCCCAGCATTTT
d_call: TRBD1
v_call: TRBV28
j_call: TRBJ1-5

cdr3_aa: CASSLWGFGVVSSYEQYF
cdr3_nt: TGTGCCAGCAGTTTATGGGGGTTCGGGGTGGTTAGCTCCTACGAGCAGTACTTC
d_call: .
v_call: TRBV28
j_call: TRBJ2-7

cdr3_aa: CASSFRPGTGIEAFF
cdr3_nt: TGCGCCAGCAGCTTTCGCCCCGGGACAGGGATTGAAGCTTTCTTT
d_call: TRBD1
v_call: TRBV5-1
j_call: TRBJ1-1

cdr3_aa: CASSSLRAPVF
cdr3_nt: TGTGCCAGCAGCTCACTCAGAGCCCCGGTCTTC
d_call: .
v_call: TRBV28
j_call: TRBJ2-1

cdr3_aa: CASSLKSSGRSAHEQYF
cdr3_nt: TGTGCCAGCAGCTTAAAGTCTAGCGGGAGATCGGCCCACGAGCAGTACTTC
d_call: TRBD2
v_call: TRBV7-9
j_call: TRBJ2-7

cdr3_aa: CASSLGPGGALIYEQYF
cdr3_nt: TGCGCCAGCAGCCTTGGTCCCGGGGGGGCCCTAATCTACGAGCAGTACTTC
d_call: TRBD2
v_call: TRBV4-1
j_call: TRBJ2-7

cdr3_aa: CASSPRSGGVTEAFF
cdr3_nt: TGTGCCAGCAGCCCTCGGTCGGGAGGGGTCACTGAAGCTTTCTTT
d_call: .
v_call: TRBV14
j_call: TRBJ1-1

cdr3_aa: CASSENRVNTGELFF
cdr3_nt: TGCGCCAGCAGTGAGAACAGGGTAAACACCGGGGAGCTGTTTTTT
d_call: .
v_call: TRBV10-2
j_call: TRBJ2-2

cdr3_aa: CASSRDYEQYF
cdr3_nt: TGTGCCAGCTCAAGGGACTACGAGCAGTACTTC
d_call: .
v_call: TRBV18
j_call: TRBJ2-7

cdr3_aa: CASSLWGTYNEQFF
cdr3_nt: TGTGCCAGCAGCTTATGGGGCACCTACAATGAGCAGTTCTTC
d_call: .
v_call: TRBV7-3
j_call: TRBJ2-1

cdr3_aa: CASSLVGAMNTEAFF
cdr3_nt: TGTGCCAGCAGCCTAGTCGGGGCAATGAACACTGAAGCTTTCTTT
d_call: .
v_call: TRBV9
j_call: TRBJ1-1

cdr3_aa: CAVGQGNAGVPYEQYF
cdr3_nt: TGTGCCGTAGGACAGGGGAACGCGGGAGTCCCCTACGAGCAGTACTTC
d_call: TRBD1
v_call: TRBV7-7
j_call: TRBJ2-7

cdr3_aa: CASTVAGGSEQYF
cdr3_nt: TGTGCCAGCACCGTAGCGGGCGGGAGCGAGCAGTACTTC
d_call: TRBD2
v_call: TRBV6-6
j_call: TRBJ2-7

cdr3_aa: CASSKGLDGTQYF
cdr3_nt: TGTGCCAGCAGCAAGGGACTGGACGGGACCCAGTACTTC
d_call: .
v_call: TRBV6-5
j_call: TRBJ2-5

cdr3_aa: CASGLGLRTRIPNYYEQYF
cdr3_nt: TGTGCTAGTGGTTTGGGCCTAAGAACTAGGATCCCCAACTACTACGAGCAGTACTTC
d_call: .
v_call: TRBV12-5
j_call: TRBJ2-7

cdr3_aa: CASSLEVAGEDTQYF
cdr3_nt: TGCGCCAGCAGCTTGGAGGTAGCGGGAGAAGATACGCAGTATTTT
d_call: TRBD2
v_call: TRBV5-1
j_call: TRBJ2-3